Below, 31 T cell receptor beta chains from the same sample are listed, as sequenced in a study of blood T cell repertoires in COVID-19. TCRdb's table, derived via immunoSEQ multiplex PCR, lists solely in-frame clones and lacks some. The sample records about 35,000 clones, roughly four fifths being singletons. Sequenced material: peripheral blood. These TCRs come from a man aged 80 or over with active or convalescent COVID-19.

This chain connects TRBV28 to TRBJ2-7, with 8 bases fitting TRBD2. Germline CDR1 is MDHEN and CDR2 is SYDVKM. The CDR3 is made up of 15 amino acids. The J segment lost 8 bases and the V segment lost 5 bases, leaving 14 bases of the junction unmatched. The CDR3 spells CASSPPDGAGDKQYF. DNA for the CDR3: TGTGCCAGCAGTCCCCCCGATGGAGCGGGAGATAAGCAGTACTTC.

The rearrangement links TRBV28 to TRBJ1-4; a possible D gene is TRBD1 (5 bases). CDR1 is MDHEN, CDR2 SYDVKM, per germline. V was cut by 4 bases and J by 6 bases, with 15 bases left in between. CDR3 length: 15 amino acids. The CDR3 spells CASSSGGTGDEKLFF. The CDR3, as DNA: TGTGCCAGCAGTTCAGGAGGGACCGGGGATGAAAAACTGTTTTTT.

This clone was seen only once. The chain carries TRBV13 and TRBJ1-1; D ambiguous. Per the germline V gene, CDR1 is PRHDT and CDR2 is FYEKMQ (reference sequence). The CDR3 is 11 amino acids. Trimming took off 2 bases at V and 4 bases at J, with 2 bases between the two ends. The CDR3 protein is CASSLLTEAFF. CDR3 DNA sequence: TGTGCCAGCAGCTTACTCACTGAAGCTTTCTTT.

The genes are TRBV7-2 and TRBJ1-2; D is undetermined. The ends were cut back, 4 bases at V and 7 bases at J, with 13 bases in the middle. This CDR3 has 13 amino acids. Germline V gives CDR1 SGHTA, CDR2 FQGNSA. The CDR3 protein is CASSSGGSPGYTF. CDR3 bases: TGTGCCAGCAGCTCCGGCGGCAGTCCTGGCTACACCTTC. The full variable domain, in which reference TRBV7-2 and TRBJ1-2 provide the parts outside the CDR3, is GAGVSQSPSNKVTEKGKDVELRCDPISGHTALYWYRQSLGQGLEFLIYFQGNSAPDKSGLPSDRFSAERTGGSVSTLTIQRTQQEDSAVYLCASSSGGSPGYTFGSGTRLTVV.

This chain uses TRBV4-2 with TRBJ2-5; D may be TRBD2 (5 bases). Germline CDR1 reads LGHNA; CDR2 reads YNFKEQ. The V gene lost 3 bases and the J gene lost 6 bases, with 11 bases spanning the gap. CDR3 length: 13 residues. The CDR3 sequence: CASSQQLEKTQYF. The CDR3 nucleotides read TGTGCCAGCAGCCAGCAACTAGAAAAGACCCAGTACTTC.

This clone has a handful of counts. The chain employs TRBV12-1 and TRBJ2-1; no check of the table's D call, TRBD1, against the DNA was made. TRBV12-1 is listed as a pseudogene. The length of the CDR3 is 17 residues. The CDR3 DNA is TGTGCCAGCAGCCGCCCTGACAGGCATCAAATCTACAATGAGCAGTTCTTC. It is translated as CASSRPDRHQIYNEQFF.

The chain recombines TRBV7-3 with TRBJ2-7; D possibly corresponds to TRBD2 (5 bases). Trimming pared 7 bases from V and 4 bases from J, leaving 20 bases between. Germline V lookup: CDR1 SGHTA, CDR2 FQGTGA. This CDR3 comprises 15 residues. The CDR3 reads CASKLDPGPGYEQYF. The CDR3 coding sequence is TGTGCCAGCAAGTTAGATCCGGGTCCGGGATACGAGCAGTACTTC.

The chain joins TRBV5-4 to TRBJ2-3; D gene ambiguous. V lost 0 bases and J lost 2, with 4 bases in between. The CDR3 consists of 13 residues. The germline V gene has CDR1 SGHNT and CDR2 YYREEE (reference sequence). CDR3 in amino acids: CASSLANTDTQYF. DNA for the CDR3: TGTGCCAGCAGCTTGGCCAACACAGATACGCAGTATTTT.

This clone was seen a handful of times. The chain combines TRBV4-1 with TRBJ1-2; a possible D gene is TRBD1 (6 bases). Trimming shortened V by 1 base and J by 9 bases, and 12 bases separated the two germline ends. There are 13 residues in the CDR3. Germline CDR1 MGHRA, CDR2 YSYEKL. Written as DNA, the CDR3 is TGCGCCAGCAGCCAAGTGGTCGGACAGCGCTACACCTTC. Translating it yields CASSQVVGQRYTF.

This clone has just a few counts. The J gene is TRBJ2-7, the V gene TRBV19, with TRBD1 matching 10 bases. The V segment lost 3 bases and the J segment 2 bases; nucleotides outside the gene matches: 7. Germline values: CDR1 LNHDA, CDR2 SQIVND (reference sequence). CDR3 size: 16 residues. The CDR3 DNA sequence: TGTGCCAGTAGTATGGCCGGGACAGGGGACGCCTACGAGCAGTACTTC. Amino acid sequence: CASSMAGTGDAYEQYF.

This clone appeared a single time. This chain joins TRBV6-5 and TRBJ1-1; unclear D gene. The CDR3 has 11 amino acids. CDR1 is MNHEY and CDR2 is SVGAGI in the germline V gene. Trimming pared 7 bases from V and 8 bases from J, leaving 11 bases between. CDR3 in DNA: TGTGCCAGCAAAATGCGGGGAGAAGCTTTCTTT. Encoded protein: CASKMRGEAFF.

The chain recombines TRBV6-5 with TRBJ2-7; weak D call: TRBD1 (5 bases). The CDR3 is made up of 14 amino acids. Per germline, CDR1 MNHEY and CDR2 SVGAGI. V gave up 0 bases and J gave up 7 bases, with 13 bases separating them. CDR3 in DNA: TGTGCCAGCAGTTACTCGGCAGGGTCGAATGAGCAGTACTTC. Protein sequence: CASSYSAGSNEQYF.

The chain joins TRBV7-2 to TRBJ1-5; D is unclear. The V and J ends lost 3 bases and 2 bases respectively, with 8 bases between them. The germline V gene has CDR1 SGHTA and CDR2 FQGNSA. The CDR3 extends over 14 amino acids. CDR3 sequence reads: CASSFLGGNQPQHF. The CDR3 coding sequence is TGTGCCAGCAGCTTCCTCGGAGGCAATCAGCCCCAGCATTTT.

This chain joins TRBV10-3 and TRBJ2-1, with D possibly matching TRBD2 (6 bases). The CDR3 sequence is 15 residues long. Deletions cut 8 bases from V and 6 bases from J, with 20 bases between. From germline, CDR1 is ENHRY and CDR2 SYGVKD. CDR3 residues: CAISGWEATFNEQFF. The CDR3 coding sequence is TGTGCCATCTCGGGCTGGGAGGCGACCTTCAATGAGCAGTTCTTC.

The rearrangement links TRBV7-9 to TRBJ1-2, with unresolved D. The length of the CDR3 is 15 residues. V shed 1 base and J shed 8 bases, with 17 bases lying between them. CDR1 is SEHNR and CDR2 is FQNEAQ in the germline V gene (reference sequence). The CDR3 DNA is TGTGCCAGCAGCTTAGTGGGCCGACGAACAGACGGCTACACCTTC. This encodes CASSLVGRRTDGYTF.

The J gene is TRBJ2-1, the V gene TRBV14; no reliable D call. The V end lost 5 bases, the J end lost 3 bases, and 5 bases lay between the germline ends. Germline V CDR1 and CDR2: SGHDN, FVKESK. This CDR3 is built from 12 residues. The CDR3 DNA is TGTGCCAGCAGCTTTCTCTACAATGAGCAGTTCTTC. This sequence encodes CASSFLYNEQFF. The entire variable domain, with the rest obtained from reference TRBV14 and TRBJ2-1, is as follows: EAGVTQFPSHSVIEKGQTVTLRCDPISGHDNLYWYRRVMGKEIKFLLHFVKESKQDESGMPNNRFLAERTGGTYSTLKVQPAELEDSGVYFCASSFLYNEQFFGPGTRLTVL.

This chain uses TRBV6-1 with TRBJ1-6; D gene uncertain. Trimming removed 2 bases from V and 9 bases from J, with 17 bases in between. Germline-derived CDR1 and CDR2 are MNHNS and SASEGT. This CDR3 is 16 amino acids long. CDR3 DNA: TGTGCCAGCAGTGAAATACTTCCAGCGTCGGGTTCACCCCTCCACTTT. It translates to CASSEILPASGSPLHF.

The chain links TRBV11-2 to TRBJ1-1, with D possibly TRBD1 on 6 matching bases. Trimming stripped 5 bases from V and 1 base from J, with 17 bases between. Germline V gene lookup returns CDR1 SGHAT and CDR2 FQNNGV. The CDR3 sequence is 16 residues long. The CDR3 DNA reads TGTGCCAGCAGCCCAGACACAGGGAGGGGGAACACTGAAGCTTTCTTT. Amino acids: CASSPDTGRGNTEAFF.

The genes are TRBV19 and TRBJ2-4; tentatively, D is TRBD1 (6 bases). V lost 5 bases, J lost 0 bases, and 17 bases lay in between. Germline lookup yields CDR1 LNHDA and CDR2 SQIVND (reference sequence). The CDR3 runs to 17 residues. CDR3 sequence: CASSPWTESLAKNIQYF. CDR3 bases: TGTGCCAGTAGTCCGTGGACAGAGAGCCTAGCCAAAAACATTCAGTACTTC. Together with reference TRBV19 and TRBJ2-4, the CDR3 gives the full variable domain: DGGITQSPKYLFRKEGQNVTLSCEQNLNHDAMYWYRQDPGQGLRLIYYSQIVNDFQKGDIAEGYSVSREKKESFPLTVTSAQKNPTAFYLCASSPWTESLAKNIQYFGAGTRLSVL.

This rearrangement joins TRBV19 to TRBJ2-7, with D possibly being TRBD2 (6 bases). Deletions cut 3 bases from V and 0 bases from J, with 6 bases between. Looked up from germline, CDR1 is LNHDA and CDR2 is SQIVND (reference sequence). The CDR3 extends over 13 amino acids. The chain's CDR3 is CASSIGSSYEQYF. For the CDR3, the DNA is TGTGCCAGTAGTATCGGGAGCTCCTACGAGCAGTACTTC.

This chain connects TRBV6-5 to TRBJ1-1; D possibly corresponds to TRBD1 (5 bases). The germline V and J ends were trimmed by 6 bases and 2 bases, with 10 bases remaining between them. The CDR3 length is 13 residues. Per germline, CDR1 MNHEY and CDR2 SVGAGI. The CDR3 nucleotides are TGTGCCAGCAGCTCCACAGGAAACACTGAAGCTTTCTTT. It yields the protein CASSSTGNTEAFF.

There are a few counts of this clone. This sequence joins TRBV19 and TRBJ1-4; D is perhaps TRBD1 (5 bases). Trimming took 9 bases from V and 0 from J, leaving 20 bases between them. The CDR3 runs to 17 residues. The germline CDR1 and CDR2 sequences are LNHDA and SQIVND (reference sequence). This CDR3 is CASLRRGTRATNEKLFF. The CDR3 DNA follows: TGTGCCAGCCTCCGGCGGGGGACCCGGGCAACTAATGAAAAACTGTTTTTT.

The table lists this clone with a count of one. V and J are TRBV6-1 and TRBJ1-1, with D perhaps matching TRBD1 (6 bases). In germline, CDR1 is MNHNS, CDR2 SASEGT. This CDR3 comprises 16 residues. With 4 bases removed from V and 12 bases from J, the gap between germline ends came to 27 bases. The CDR3 reads CASSVHADLRGGGSFF. CDR3 coding DNA: TGTGCCAGCAGTGTTCATGCGGATCTGAGGGGGGGAGGGTCTTTCTTT.

The rearrangement links TRBV27 to TRBJ1-3; no firm D call. From germline, CDR1 is MNHEY and CDR2 SMNVEV (reference sequence). This CDR3 contains 11 residues. Trimming removed 5 bases at V and 8 bases at J, with 7 bases between. CDR3 in DNA: TGTGCCAGCAGTATCCCTGACACCATATATTTT. Protein product: CASSIPDTIYF.

The chain combines TRBV11-2 with TRBJ2-1, with 11 bases identical to TRBD2. Germline values: CDR1 SGHAT, CDR2 FQNNGV. The CDR3 is 16 residues long. V lost 2 bases and J lost 7; bases outside the gene matches: 7. The CDR3 DNA is TGTGCCAGCAGCTTACTAGCGGGAGGTTCGGGGAATGAGCAGTTCTTC. Translated: CASSLLAGGSGNEQFF.

The chain employs TRBV4-3 and TRBJ2-7; no clear D. The CDR3 covers 15 residues. Between the trimmed V and J ends, which lost 4 bases and 2 bases, there was a span of 15 bases. From germline, CDR1 is LGHNA and CDR2 YSLEER. Here the CDR3 DNA reads TGCGCCAGCAGCCGCTATGACTCAAGAGCCTACGAGCAGTACTTC. Amino acid sequence: CASSRYDSRAYEQYF.

This clone was seen only a few times. The chain combines TRBV4-2 with TRBJ1-1; TRBD1 aligns across 9 bases. The CDR3 consists of 13 residues. Trimming took 3 bases from V and 10 from J; bases not matched to a gene: 6. Looked up from germline, CDR1 is LGHNA and CDR2 is YNFKEQ. As DNA, the CDR3 is TGTGCCAGCAGCCATTACGAGGACAGGGGAGCTTTCTTT. It translates to CASSHYEDRGAFF.

The genes are TRBV28 and TRBJ2-3, with TRBD2 matching 9 bases. The CDR3 loop spans 16 amino acids. Germline V CDR1 and CDR2: MDHEN, SYDVKM. V lost 7 bases and J lost 2; bases outside the gene matches: 10. CDR3 sequence: CASNGGRALNTDTQYF. DNA of the CDR3: TGTGCCAGCAACGGCGGGAGGGCCTTAAACACAGATACGCAGTATTTT.

This chain uses TRBV29-1 with TRBJ2-7; weak D call: TRBD2 (6 bases). The CDR3 loop spans 13 amino acids. Per germline, CDR1 SQVTM and CDR2 ANQGSEA. V was cut by 5 bases and J by 5 bases, with 16 bases left in between. The CDR3 DNA sequence: TGCAGCGTTAGGGCGGGACGGCTCGACGAGCAGTACTTC. The encoded protein is CSVRAGRLDEQYF.

The chain employs TRBV28 and TRBJ2-7, with 9 bases that match TRBD2. Germline loops: CDR1 MDHEN, CDR2 SYDVKM. The CDR3 consists of 13 residues. V trimming: 8 bases; J trimming: 6 bases; junction bases outside the gene matches: 8. CDR3 sequence (DNA): TGTGCCAGCGGTGGGCTAGCGGGGTCCGAGCAGTACTTC. Its protein product is CASGGLAGSEQYF.

The V call is TRBV5-4, the J call TRBJ2-1; 14 bases match TRBD2. CDR3 length: 16 residues. Germline CDR1 SGHNT, CDR2 YYREEE (reference sequence). V shed 4 bases, J shed 8 bases, and the junction held 8 bases outside the gene matches. DNA of the CDR3: TGTGCCAGCAGCGTTCCGGGACTAGCGGGGGCCGATGAGCAGTTCTTC. As protein: CASSVPGLAGADEQFF.